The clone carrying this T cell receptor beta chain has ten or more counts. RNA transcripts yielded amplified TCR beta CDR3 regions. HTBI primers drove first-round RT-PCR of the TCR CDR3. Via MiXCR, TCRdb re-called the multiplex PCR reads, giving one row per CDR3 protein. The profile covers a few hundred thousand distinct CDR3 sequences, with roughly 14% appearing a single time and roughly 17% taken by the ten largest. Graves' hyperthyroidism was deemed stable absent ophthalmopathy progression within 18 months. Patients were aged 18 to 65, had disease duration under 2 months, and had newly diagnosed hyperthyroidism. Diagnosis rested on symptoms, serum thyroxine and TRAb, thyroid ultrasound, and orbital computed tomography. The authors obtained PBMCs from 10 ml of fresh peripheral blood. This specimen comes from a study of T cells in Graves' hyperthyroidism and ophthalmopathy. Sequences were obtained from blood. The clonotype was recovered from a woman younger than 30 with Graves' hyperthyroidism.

The CDR3, as DNA: TGTGCCTGGTTTTCTAGCGGGAGTGGCTACAATGAGCAGTTCTTC. The encoded protein is CAWFSSGSGYNEQFF. This chain joins TRBV30 and TRBJ2-1; 10 nucleotides match TRBD2. The CDR3 is made up of 15 amino acids. From germline, CDR1 is GTSNPN and CDR2 SVGIG (reference sequence). V trimming: 5 bases; J trimming: 3 bases; junction bases outside the gene matches: 7.